What follows are 5 T cell receptor beta chains derived from one specimen sequenced in a study of shared clonotypes between healthy human individuals. Naivety among CD8 cells was defined by CD45RO negativity and positive CCR7 selection, thereby excluding terminally differentiated effector memory CD45RA+ cells. Here immunoSEQ multiplex PCR was the method, and the copy in TCRdb shows in-frame clones only, minus some. Among roughly 2,000,000 clones listed, approximately 92% were seen once. The sample comprised naive CD8+ T cells from PBMCs. Receptors were obtained from a man younger than 35 in good health. Some clones in this sample may be carry-over from other donors' samples.

The chain uses TRBV29-1 and TRBJ2-3; tentative D call: TRBD1 (5 bases). This CDR3 has 16 residues. Trimming left V 1 base short and J 0 bases short, with 14 bases between. Germline values: CDR1 SQVTM, CDR2 ANQGSEA. The CDR3 DNA is TGCAGCGTTGAAGGTGCGACAGCCCCTAGCACAGATACGCAGTATTTT. Translating it yields CSVEGATAPSTDTQYF.

This chain joins TRBV10-2 and TRBJ2-7; D remains ambiguous. Germline V lookup: CDR1 WSHSY, CDR2 SAAADI. Trimming cost V 7 bases and J 4 bases, with 14 bases left between them. The CDR3 length is 13 residues. CDR3 protein: CASTPVVGYEQYF. DNA for the CDR3: TGCGCCAGCACCCCGGTGGTGGGTTACGAGCAGTACTTC.

The genes are TRBV9 and TRBJ1-5; tentatively, D is TRBD1 (6 bases). The CDR3 runs to 14 residues. Germline CDR1 and CDR2: SGDLS and YYNGEE. V was shortened by 5 bases and J by 6 bases, with 15 bases between the two germline ends. CDR3 coding DNA: TGTGCCAGCAGTCGCGGAGGGGGACGTCAGCCCCAGCATTTT. It codes for CASSRGGGRQPQHF.

The chain links TRBV27 to TRBJ2-1, with a tentative D call TRBD2 (5 bases). V lost 6 bases, J lost 4 bases, and 16 bases lay in between. The length of the CDR3 is 15 residues. CDR1 and CDR2 (germline): MNHEY, SMNVEV (reference sequence). CDR3 DNA sequence: TGTGCCAGCAGCATTGCCCGACCGGGATACAATGAGCAGTTCTTC. Protein: CASSIARPGYNEQFF.

This sequence joins TRBV6-1 and TRBJ2-3; tentatively, D is TRBD2 (5 bases). Germline values: CDR1 MNHNS, CDR2 SASEGT. Trimming removed 0 bases at V and 0 bases at J, with 13 bases between. The CDR3 is 17 residues long. The CDR3 here is CASSEATGKRSTDTQYF. The CDR3 nucleotides are TGTGCCAGCAGTGAAGCGACGGGAAAGCGTAGCACAGATACGCAGTATTTT.